The rows below give T cell receptor beta chains drawn from one sample of a study of OX40 agonist ivuxolimab in advanced cancers. Data came from immunoSEQ multiplex PCR; TCRdb stores just in-frame clones and leaves some out. The data show 20,000 or so clones, about 79% seen once. The sample in question was CD4+ or CD8+ T cells sorted from blood, obtained in a trial of the OX40 agonist ivuxolimab. These receptors all stem from an adult with an advanced solid tumor such as melanoma, head and neck, liver or kidney cancer. The conserved cysteine and the conserved F or W are not part of the CDR3 here. The D gene is left open where the match is weak.

j_call: TRBJ2-7
d_call: TRBD1
v_call: TRBV5-4
cdr3_aa: ASSRTGVIDEQY

j_call: TRBJ2-7
d_call: TRBD2
v_call: TRBV9
cdr3_aa: ASSASASGTYEQY

j_call: TRBJ1-4
d_call: TRBD1
v_call: TRBV5-4
cdr3_aa: ASSFSGTGVEKLF

j_call: TRBJ2-7
d_call: .
v_call: TRBV2
cdr3_aa: ASSEEVIPYEQY

j_call: TRBJ2-1
d_call: TRBD2
v_call: TRBV14
cdr3_aa: ASSQASGGPYNEQF

j_call: TRBJ1-5
d_call: .
v_call: TRBV19
cdr3_aa: ASSMGLYSNQPQH

j_call: TRBJ1-1
d_call: .
v_call: TRBV6-5
cdr3_aa: ASSYSTIRESTEAF

j_call: TRBJ2-1
d_call: .
v_call: TRBV9
cdr3_aa: ASSVGPAHEQF

j_call: TRBJ1-1
d_call: .
v_call: TRBV7-6
cdr3_aa: ASSPWTENTEAF

j_call: TRBJ2-4
d_call: .
v_call: TRBV11-3
cdr3_aa: ASSLDVGNIQY

j_call: TRBJ2-2
d_call: .
v_call: TRBV29-1
cdr3_aa: SVSAGGELF

j_call: TRBJ2-4
d_call: TRBD1
v_call: TRBV5-6
cdr3_aa: ASSFDRDPLVNIQY

j_call: TRBJ1-2
d_call: .
v_call: TRBV29-1
cdr3_aa: SVVEQGGGYT

j_call: TRBJ2-1
d_call: .
v_call: TRBV4-3
cdr3_aa: ASSQERSGLEQF

j_call: TRBJ2-1
d_call: TRBD1
v_call: TRBV11-3
cdr3_aa: ASSLGTGENEQF

j_call: TRBJ2-7
d_call: TRBD1
v_call: TRBV7-9
cdr3_aa: ASSLGQAPYEQY

j_call: TRBJ2-3
d_call: .
v_call: TRBV27
cdr3_aa: ASSNGFSTDTQY

j_call: TRBJ2-3
d_call: TRBD1
v_call: TRBV6-4
cdr3_aa: ASSGQGSTDTQY

j_call: TRBJ2-7
d_call: .
v_call: TRBV2
cdr3_aa: ASQGMQGPSYEQY

j_call: TRBJ2-1
d_call: .
v_call: TRBV9
cdr3_aa: ASSPYGNEQF

j_call: TRBJ2-2
d_call: .
v_call: TRBV6-5
cdr3_aa: ASSYSNTGELF

j_call: TRBJ1-1
d_call: TRBD1
v_call: TRBV30
cdr3_aa: AWDRGQNTEAF

j_call: TRBJ1-3
d_call: .
v_call: TRBV30
cdr3_aa: AWKGIGNTIY

j_call: TRBJ1-2
d_call: TRBD1
v_call: TRBV11-2
cdr3_aa: ASSPVSGGNGYT

j_call: TRBJ2-7
d_call: TRBD1
v_call: TRBV7-9
cdr3_aa: ASSHRDRSYEQY

j_call: TRBJ2-1
d_call: .
v_call: TRBV4-3
cdr3_aa: ASSQDAAGAYNEQF

j_call: TRBJ1-1
d_call: .
v_call: TRBV5-6
cdr3_aa: ASSLNSAEAF

j_call: TRBJ2-1
d_call: .
v_call: TRBV13
cdr3_aa: ASSLSSGRGSTYNEQF

j_call: TRBJ1-1
d_call: .
v_call: TRBV6-5
cdr3_aa: ASSYAGVEAF

j_call: TRBJ2-7
d_call: .
v_call: TRBV28
cdr3_aa: ASSLHYEQY

j_call: TRBJ2-7
d_call: .
v_call: TRBV19
cdr3_aa: ASSIAGDTSYEQY

j_call: TRBJ2-1
d_call: .
v_call: TRBV7-2
cdr3_aa: ASSLVARPYGSYNEQF

j_call: TRBJ2-3
d_call: TRBD1
v_call: TRBV2
cdr3_aa: ASSRTGAFTDTQY

j_call: TRBJ2-5
d_call: .
v_call: TRBV2
cdr3_aa: ASSEEGRPQETQY

j_call: TRBJ2-3
d_call: TRBD2
v_call: TRBV10-1
cdr3_aa: ASSELAGALWDTQY

j_call: TRBJ1-2
d_call: TRBD1
v_call: TRBV5-4
cdr3_aa: ASRGLDRGLYPYGYT

j_call: TRBJ2-7
d_call: TRBD2
v_call: TRBV11-2
cdr3_aa: ASSLVWSLADSYEQY

j_call: TRBJ2-7
d_call: .
v_call: TRBV7-8
cdr3_aa: ASSNSIDSYEQY

j_call: TRBJ2-5
d_call: .
v_call: TRBV14
cdr3_aa: ASSQDPRGRETQY

j_call: TRBJ1-1
d_call: .
v_call: TRBV5-1
cdr3_aa: ASSLASQVDRAF

j_call: TRBJ2-7
d_call: TRBD2
v_call: TRBV4-3
cdr3_aa: ASSQAREGTYEQY

j_call: TRBJ2-2
d_call: TRBD1
v_call: TRBV7-9
cdr3_aa: ASSLPRGGTGGRVLF

j_call: TRBJ1-2
d_call: TRBD1
v_call: TRBV7-8
cdr3_aa: ASSLAPTGVVDYGYT

j_call: TRBJ2-1
d_call: TRBD1
v_call: TRBV7-4
cdr3_aa: ASSLIFGTGGSYNEQF

j_call: TRBJ1-5
d_call: .
v_call: TRBV2
cdr3_aa: ANGAGNQPQH

j_call: TRBJ1-1
d_call: .
v_call: TRBV7-3
cdr3_aa: ASSLTVGDTEAF

j_call: TRBJ1-1
d_call: .
v_call: TRBV7-9
cdr3_aa: ASSLAGGMNTEAF

j_call: TRBJ2-7
d_call: TRBD1
v_call: TRBV5-4
cdr3_aa: ASGPGGQGIHEQY